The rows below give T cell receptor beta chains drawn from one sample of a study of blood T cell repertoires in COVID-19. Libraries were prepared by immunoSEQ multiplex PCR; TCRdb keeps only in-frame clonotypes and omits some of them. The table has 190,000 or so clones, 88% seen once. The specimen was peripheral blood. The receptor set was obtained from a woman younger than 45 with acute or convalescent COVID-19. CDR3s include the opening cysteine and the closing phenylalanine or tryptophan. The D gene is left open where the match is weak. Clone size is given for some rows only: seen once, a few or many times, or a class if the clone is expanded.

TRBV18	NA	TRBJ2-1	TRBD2	CASSLRDYQPNEQFF	TGTGCCAGCTCACTCCGGGACTACCAGCCCAATGAGCAGTTCTTC
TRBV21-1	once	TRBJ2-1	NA	CASSKTRSPNPYNEQFF	TGTGCCAGCAGCAAAACACGATCCCCGAATCCCTACAATGAGCAGTTCTTC
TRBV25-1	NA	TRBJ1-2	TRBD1	CASSEFVGGGGGYTF	TGTGCCAGCAGTGAATTTGTTGGAGGGGGCGGCGGCTACACCTTC
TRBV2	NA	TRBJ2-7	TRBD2	CATLRTSGSSYEQYF	TGTGCCACCTTAAGAACTAGCGGGAGCTCCTACGAGCAGTACTTC
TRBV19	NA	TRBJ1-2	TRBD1	CASSLGQARNAYGYTF	TGTGCCAGTAGCCTCGGACAGGCTAGGAACGCCTATGGCTACACCTTC
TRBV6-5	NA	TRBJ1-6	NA	CASSYRGTSPLHF	TGTGCCAGCAGTTACAGGGGAACCTCACCCCTCCACTTT
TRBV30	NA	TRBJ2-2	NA	CAWSRGAPNTGELFF	TGTGCCTGGAGCCGCGGGGCCCCGAACACCGGGGAGCTGTTTTTT
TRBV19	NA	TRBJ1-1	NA	CASSNLKFGGYGWNTEAFF	TGTGCCAGTAGTAATCTGAAATTCGGAGGGTATGGGTGGAACACTGAAGCTTTCTTT
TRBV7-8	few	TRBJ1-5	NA	CASSLRPSVGQPQHF	TGTGCCAGCAGCTTAAGACCAAGCGTGGGTCAGCCCCAGCATTTT
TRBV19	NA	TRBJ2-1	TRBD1	CASSIWDRGRSEQFF	TGTGCCAGTAGTATCTGGGACAGGGGGCGCAGTGAGCAGTTCTTC
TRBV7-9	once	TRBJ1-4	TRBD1	CASAGTGGTATNEKLFF	TGTGCCAGCGCCGGGACAGGGGGCACTGCAACTAATGAAAAACTGTTTTTT
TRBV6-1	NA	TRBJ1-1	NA	CASSEQVNTEAFF	TGTGCCAGCAGTGAACAGGTGAACACTGAAGCTTTCTTT
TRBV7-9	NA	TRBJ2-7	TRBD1	CASSLTGEDEQYF	TGTGCCAGCAGCTTGACAGGGGAGGACGAGCAGTACTTC
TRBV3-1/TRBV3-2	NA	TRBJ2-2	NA	CASRPGLISTGELFF	TGTGCCAGCAGACCCGGACTAATCTCCACCGGGGAGCTGTTTTTT
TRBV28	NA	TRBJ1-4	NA	CASGQNEKLFF	TGTGCCAGCGGACAGAATGAAAAACTGTTTTTT
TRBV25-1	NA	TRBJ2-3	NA	CASSDSRADTQYF	TGTGCCAGCAGTGACTCTCGAGCCGATACGCAGTATTTT
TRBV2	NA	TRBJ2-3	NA	CASSEALLGDTQYF	TGTGCCAGCAGTGAAGCGCTTCTAGGAGATACGCAGTATTTT
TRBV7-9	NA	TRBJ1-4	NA	CASTSGFGEKLFF	TGTGCCAGCACTTCTGGGTTCGGGGAAAAACTGTTTTTT
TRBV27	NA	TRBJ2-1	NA	CASTGTGSYNEQFF	TGTGCCAGCACCGGGACTGGATCCTACAATGAGCAGTTCTTC
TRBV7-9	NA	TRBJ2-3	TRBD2	CASSGGFTDTQYF	TGTGCCAGCTCGGGGGGTTTTACAGATACGCAGTATTTT
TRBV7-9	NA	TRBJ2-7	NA	CASSLSGEQYF	TGTGCCAGCAGCTTGTCGGGAGAGCAGTACTTC
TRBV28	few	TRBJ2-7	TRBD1	CASRQGAYEQYF	TGTGCCAGCAGACAGGGGGCTTACGAGCAGTACTTC
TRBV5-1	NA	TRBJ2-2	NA	CASSLGSSPGELFF	TGCGCCAGCAGCTTGGGCTCTAGCCCCGGGGAGCTGTTTTTT